The 25 T cell receptor beta chains below all came from one sample that was sequenced in a study of persistence of HIV-infected CD4 T cells. These receptors lack a known antigen. The libraries were made with immunoSEQ version 4 in survey mode. TCRdb's copy holds only in-frame clones and misses some; the assay was immunoSEQ multiplex PCR. The sample gives 40,000 to 45,000 clones, about 90% of which show up once; approximately 1% is in the top ten. Nonspecific anti-CD3/anti-CD28 bead stimulation represents the broad CD4+ T cell repertoire. CD4+ T cells upregulating both CD40 ligand and CD69 were sorted as responding cells. Sequencing used CD4+ T cells sorted from PBMCs after 18-hour stimulation, obtained from a patient who received antiretroviral therapy. The source is an adult man with HIV who was CMV-seropositive.

The CDR3 protein is CASSLMSRAEHNEQFF. The CDR3 DNA reads TGCGCCAGCAGCCTGATGTCCAGGGCGGAACACAATGAGCAGTTCTTC. The V call is TRBV5-1, the J call TRBJ2-1; D may be TRBD1 (5 bases). With 4 bases removed from V and 5 bases from J, the gap between germline ends came to 19 bases. Germline V gene data show CDR1 as SGHRS and CDR2 as YFSETQ. CDR3 length equals 16 residues. The whole variable domain, remainder taken from reference TRBV5-1 and TRBJ2-1, is KAGVTQTPRYLIKTRGQQVTLSCSPISGHRSVSWYQQTPGQGLQFLFEYFSETQRNKGNFPGRFSGRQFSNSRSEMNVSTLELGDSALYLCASSLMSRAEHNEQFFGPGTRLTVL.

The chain is built from TRBV12-5 and TRBJ2-3, with TRBD2 matching 12 bases. CDR1 is LGHNT, CDR2 FRNRAP, per germline. The CDR3 is made up of 16 amino acids. After removal of 6 bases from V and 7 bases from J, the junction contained 11 bases not matched to a gene. The CDR3 here is CASGLRTSGDRYTQYF. The DNA of the CDR3 is TGTGCTAGTGGGCTCAGGACTAGCGGGGACCGTTATACGCAGTATTTT.

This chain connects TRBV29-1 to TRBJ2-3; D gene unclear. This CDR3 comprises 13 residues. Germline V CDR1 and CDR2: SQVTM, ANQGSEA. V was trimmed by 7 bases and J by 1 base, leaving 12 bases between them. The CDR3 loop reads CSAGRAGTDTQYF. CDR3 in DNA: TGCAGCGCGGGCCGGGCGGGCACAGATACGCAGTATTTT.

This sequence joins TRBV7-8 and TRBJ1-5; TRBD1 might be the D (5 bases). Trimming stripped 1 base from V and 0 bases from J, with 10 bases between. The CDR3 sequence is 16 residues long. In germline, CDR1 is SGHVS, CDR2 FQNEAQ. The DNA of the CDR3 is TGTGCCAGCAGCTTAGTTGGGGGGTATAGCAATCAGCCCCAGCATTTT. It encodes CASSLVGGYSNQPQHF.

This clone was seen once. The V call is TRBV4-1, the J call TRBJ2-2, with unresolved D. V gave up 0 bases and J gave up 3 bases, with 5 bases separating them. The CDR3 extends over 14 amino acids. Per germline, CDR1 MGHRA and CDR2 YSYEKL. The CDR3 DNA reads TGCGCCAGCAGCCAAGAAAGGTACACCGGGGAGCTGTTTTTT. Translation: CASSQERYTGELFF.

This clone occurred once. The CDR3 loop is CASSFGGAKSYEQYF. CDR3 DNA: TGCGCCAGCAGCTTCGGGGGGGCTAAATCCTACGAGCAGTACTTC. V is TRBV5-1 and J is TRBJ2-7; 8 bases map to TRBD2. Germline V gives CDR1 SGHRS, CDR2 YFSETQ. CDR3 length: 15 residues. With V trimmed by 2 bases and J by 1 base, 5 bases remained unmatched.

The J gene is TRBJ2-3, the V gene TRBV19; D is possibly TRBD2 (5 bases). The CDR3 totals 13 residues. Germline loops: CDR1 LNHDA, CDR2 SQIVND (reference sequence). Trimming stripped 6 bases from V and 4 bases from J, with 11 bases between. Here the CDR3 DNA reads TGTGCCAGTAGGAGGGTCCTGGCAGATACGCAGTATTTT. Translation gives CASRRVLADTQYF. Complete variable domain (other parts from reference TRBV19 and TRBJ2-3): DGGITQSPKYLFRKEGQNVTLSCEQNLNHDAMYWYRQDPGQGLRLIYYSQIVNDFQKGDIAEGYSVSREKKESFPLTVTSAQKNPTAFYLCASRRVLADTQYFGPGTRLTVL.

This sequence joins TRBV19 and TRBJ2-1; 7 bases line up with TRBD2. CDR3 length: 16 amino acids. The V segment lost 0 bases and the J segment 3 bases; nucleotides outside the gene matches: 5. From germline, CDR1 is LNHDA and CDR2 SQIVND (reference sequence). The CDR3: CASSIDQRGLYNEQFF. As DNA, the CDR3 is TGTGCCAGTAGTATAGACCAGCGGGGCCTCTACAATGAGCAGTTCTTC.

The chain carries TRBV9 and TRBJ1-3, with D maybe TRBD1 (6 bases). Between the trimmed V and J ends, which lost 1 base and 2 bases, there was a span of 16 bases. Germline V CDR1 and CDR2: SGDLS, YYNGEE. The CDR3 totals 17 residues. CDR3 sequence reads: CASSVYQGMSAGNTIYF. In DNA form, the CDR3 reads TGTGCCAGCAGCGTATATCAGGGGATGTCGGCTGGAAACACCATATATTTT.

The CDR3 sequence: CASSERDSNQPQHF. The CDR3 DNA sequence: TGTGCCAGCAGTGAGCGAGACAGCAATCAGCCCCAGCATTTT. The chain has TRBV2 and TRBJ1-5; D gene ambiguous. The CDR3 sequence is 14 residues long. Trimming pared 3 bases from V and 1 base from J, leaving 7 bases between. Germline CDR1 SNHLY, CDR2 FYNNEI.

The J gene is TRBJ1-1, the V gene TRBV7-2; the D is unclear. The germline V gene encodes CDR1 SGHTA and CDR2 FQGNSA. This CDR3 has 15 amino acids. V lost 6 bases, J lost 0 bases, and 14 bases lay in between. CDR3 bases: TGTGCCAGCAGACCCTACAGTCTAATGAACACTGAAGCTTTCTTT. It specifies CASRPYSLMNTEAFF.

V is TRBV19 and J is TRBJ2-2, with D possibly matching TRBD2 (7 bases). Germline CDR1 and CDR2: LNHDA and SQIVND (reference sequence). The length of the CDR3 is 16 residues. V shed 5 bases and J shed 1 base, with 14 bases lying between them. As DNA, the CDR3 is TGTGCCAGTAGTGTGACGGGGGGCGTGAACACCGGGGAGCTGTTTTTT. Translating it yields CASSVTGGVNTGELFF. The variable domain in full, with the rest retrieved from reference TRBV19 and TRBJ2-2, is DGGITQSPKYLFRKEGQNVTLSCEQNLNHDAMYWYRQDPGQGLRLIYYSQIVNDFQKGDIAEGYSVSREKKESFPLTVTSAQKNPTAFYLCASSVTGGVNTGELFFGEGSRLTVL.

The V gene is TRBV20-1, the J gene TRBJ1-3, with D unclear. The CDR3 is 11 amino acids. Germline CDR1 is DFQATT and CDR2 is SNEGSKA (reference sequence). V was clipped by 7 bases and J by 1 base, with 5 bases between them. As DNA, the CDR3 is TGCAGTGGCTTATCTGGAAACACCATATATTTT. Its translation is CSGLSGNTIYF.

This chain uses TRBV3-1 (or the pseudogene TRBV3-2) with TRBJ1-3, with 7 bases fitting TRBD1. In germline, CDR1 is LGHDT, CDR2 YNNKEL (reference sequence). The CDR3 has 13 residues. The J segment lost 9 bases and the V segment lost 3 bases, leaving 5 bases of the junction unmatched. The CDR3 DNA follows: TGTGCCAGCAGCCAGTACAGGGACAGCACCATATATTTT. Its protein product is CASSQYRDSTIYF.

The J gene is TRBJ1-6, the V gene TRBV18, with TRBD1 matching 9 bases. Germline CDR1 and CDR2: KGHSH and LQKENI. V was clipped by 2 bases and J by 6 bases; unmatched bases: 2. The CDR3 runs 15 residues. CDR3 amino acids: CASSPSTGGNSPLHF. CDR3 DNA: TGTGCCAGCTCACCATCGACAGGGGGTAATTCACCCCTCCACTTT.

The chain links TRBV18 to TRBJ1-1; D is uncertain. V was trimmed by 1 base and J by 1 base, leaving 4 bases between them. This CDR3 spans 13 amino acids. CDR1 KGHSH and CDR2 LQKENI come from the germline V gene. CDR3 residues: CASSPQGNTEAFF. The CDR3 nucleotides are TGTGCCAGCTCACCACAGGGGAACACTGAAGCTTTCTTT. The full variable domain, its missing parts supplied by reference TRBV18 and TRBJ1-1, is NAGVMQNPRHLVRRRGQEARLRCSPMKGHSHVYWYRQLPEEGLKFMVYLQKENIIDESGMPKERFSAEFPKEGPSILRIQQVVRGDSAAYFCASSPQGNTEAFFGQGTRLTVV.

This rearrangement joins TRBV7-6 to TRBJ1-1; the D gene is possibly TRBD1 (5 bases). This CDR3 is 14 amino acids long. Germline-derived CDR1 and CDR2 are SGHVS and FNYEAQ. The germline V and J ends were trimmed by 3 bases and 4 bases, with 12 bases remaining between them. DNA for the CDR3: TGTGCCAGCAGCTTGGCGGCAAGGGGCACTGAAGCTTTCTTT. It codes for CASSLAARGTEAFF.

This chain uses TRBV6-5 with TRBJ2-3, with 7 bases aligning to TRBD2. The CDR3 runs 15 residues. V shed 6 bases and J 5 bases; nucleotides not matched to a gene: 11. The germline gives CDR1 MNHEY, CDR2 SVGAGI. This chain's CDR3 is CASRRAGPLIDTQYF. The CDR3 DNA is TGTGCCAGCAGAAGAGCGGGGCCCTTGATAGATACGCAGTATTTT.

The genes are TRBV2 and TRBJ2-3, with D possibly TRBD1 on 5 matching bases. Germline-derived CDR1 and CDR2 are SNHLY and FYNNEI. Trimming shortened V by 4 bases and J by 4 bases, and 15 bases separated the two germline ends. The CDR3 loop spans 15 amino acids. CDR3 DNA sequence: TGTGCCAGCAGTGCGCAGGGTTTGAGGTCAGATACGCAGTATTTT. As protein: CASSAQGLRSDTQYF.

The CDR3 protein is CASSSGGIGFYEQYF. In DNA form, the CDR3 reads TGTGCCAGCAGCTCAGGGGGCATAGGCTTCTACGAGCAGTACTTC. The chain links TRBV6-5 to TRBJ2-7; 8 bases are a match to TRBD1. This CDR3 contains 15 residues. Germline CDR1 MNHEY, CDR2 SVGAGI. V was pared by 6 bases and J by 3 bases, with 10 bases of the junction left unmatched.

V is TRBV15 and J is TRBJ1-1, with D unclear. The V end lost 3 bases, the J end lost 2 bases, and 7 bases lay between the germline ends. Looked up from germline, CDR1 is LNHNV and CDR2 is YYDKDF (reference sequence). The length of the CDR3 is 13 residues. The CDR3 loop is CATSSTRNTEAFF. The CDR3 nucleotides are TGTGCCACCAGCAGTACAAGAAACACTGAAGCTTTCTTT.

This clone was counted a few times. This chain links TRBV5-1 with TRBJ1-2; D remains unclear. The CDR3 is 13 residues long. V was pared by 4 bases and J by 3 bases, with 10 bases between. Germline V gene data show CDR1 as SGHRS and CDR2 as YFSETQ. Here the CDR3 DNA reads TGCGCCAGCAGCCCAGACACTTACTATGGCTACACCTTC. Protein sequence: CASSPDTYYGYTF.

The chain couples TRBV3-1 (or the pseudogene TRBV3-2) to TRBJ2-7; D may be TRBD1 (8 bases). Germline CDR1 LGHDT, CDR2 YNNKEL (reference sequence). V was cut by 4 bases and J by 4 bases, with 14 bases left in between. The CDR3 sequence is 14 residues long. CDR3 residues: CASSPGQGGYEQYF. The CDR3 coding sequence is TGTGCCAGCAGCCCCGGACAGGGAGGGTACGAGCAGTACTTC.

The chain links TRBV6-6 to TRBJ2-7, with 12 bases identical to TRBD2. V shed 5 bases, J shed 4 bases, and the junction held 3 bases outside the gene matches. The CDR3 loop spans 14 amino acids. Germline V gives CDR1 MNHNY, CDR2 SVGAGI (reference sequence). The CDR3 DNA follows: TGTGCCAGCAGTCTAGCGGGGGGGCCGTACGAGCAGTACTTC. Its protein product is CASSLAGGPYEQYF.

This clone was observed a few times. The rearrangement uses TRBV2 and TRBJ1-6; D ambiguous. The V gene lost 6 bases and the J gene lost 2 bases, with 5 bases spanning the gap. The CDR3 runs 13 residues. Germline-derived CDR1 and CDR2 are SNHLY and FYNNEI. The CDR3 nucleotides are TGTGCCAGCAGGGTCACCTATAATTCACCCCTCCACTTT. Translated: CASRVTYNSPLHF.